These 23 T cell receptor beta chains were all obtained from the same sample, sequenced in a study of cytomegalovirus exposure and HLA in healthy donors. The PCR ran on 60 Vbeta and 13 Jbeta primers. Produced via immunoSEQ multiplex PCR; TCRdb's table is partial and in-frame only. Listed are 53,000 or so clones; 9.5% to 15% falls within the top ten. Specimen: PBMCs. The receptors here all came from a man between 18 and 35 years old in good health and CMV-seropositive.

The gene calls are TRBV5-1 and TRBJ1-1; 10 nucleotides agree with TRBD1. This CDR3 region has 13 residues. V lost 3 bases and J lost 11; bases outside the gene matches: 7. CDR1 and CDR2 (germline): SGHRS, YFSETQ. The CDR3 reads CASSYDRGRLAFF. Written as DNA, the CDR3 is TGCGCCAGCAGCTATGACAGGGGGCGATTGGCTTTCTTT.

This rearrangement joins TRBV5-5 to TRBJ2-7; 11 bases align to TRBD1. Germline V gene sequence: CDR1 SGHKS, CDR2 YYEKEE (reference sequence). Trimming at V came to 3 bases and at J to 5 bases, leaving 4 bases not matched to a gene. The CDR3 loop spans 14 amino acids. This CDR3 reads CASSWGQGGDEQYF. The CDR3 DNA reads TGTGCCAGCAGCTGGGGACAGGGGGGTGACGAGCAGTACTTC.

J is TRBJ1-1 and V is TRBV19, with D hard to call. CDR1 is LNHDA, CDR2 SQIVND, per germline (reference sequence). The germline V and J ends were trimmed by 7 bases and 6 bases, with 9 bases remaining between them. The length of the CDR3 is 11 residues. In nucleotides, the CDR3 is TGTGCCAGTAAAATGTCCTCTGAAGCTTTCTTT. This codes for CASKMSSEAFF. Based on the CDR3 plus reference TRBV19 and TRBJ1-1, the full variable domain is DGGITQSPKYLFRKEGQNVTLSCEQNLNHDAMYWYRQDPGQGLRLIYYSQIVNDFQKGDIAEGYSVSREKKESFPLTVTSAQKNPTAFYLCASKMSSEAFFGQGTRLTVV.

The chain combines TRBV5-1 with TRBJ2-5; D is unresolved. Germline V gene sequence: CDR1 SGHRS, CDR2 YFSETQ. This CDR3 spans 14 amino acids. V lost 0 bases, J lost 5 bases, and 11 bases lay in between. CDR3 sequence: CASSLGWQRETQYF. For the CDR3, the DNA is TGCGCCAGCAGCTTGGGGTGGCAGAGGGAGACCCAGTACTTC.

The V call is TRBV21-1, the J call TRBJ2-7; the table's D call of TRBD2 was not tested on the DNA. TRBV21-1 counts as a pseudogene. The CDR3 has 14 residues. The CDR3 loop is CASSKGNGAYEQYF. The DNA for the CDR3 is TGTGCCAGCAGCAAAGGAAACGGAGCCTACGAGCAGTACTTC.

CDR3 bases: TGTGCCAGCATGTATGGGACTAGCGGCAATGAGCAGTTCTTC. It specifies CASMYGTSGNEQFF. The rearrangement joins TRBV6-6 to TRBJ2-1, with 11 bases fitting TRBD2. The germline V gene has CDR1 MNHNY and CDR2 SVGAGI (reference sequence). Trimming took 7 bases from V and 6 from J; bases not matched to a gene: 5. The CDR3 sequence is 14 residues long.

The chain employs TRBV9 and TRBJ1-5, with D perhaps TRBD1 (5 bases). V was cut by 3 bases and J by 2 bases, with 15 bases left in between. The CDR3 length is 16 residues. The germline V gene encodes CDR1 SGDLS and CDR2 YYNGEE. CDR3: CASSGPDMMGNQPQHF. The CDR3 DNA sequence: TGTGCCAGCAGCGGACCGGACATGATGGGCAATCAGCCCCAGCATTTT.

The gene calls are TRBV5-1 and TRBJ2-7; the D gene is possibly TRBD1 (6 bases). The V gene lost 2 bases and the J gene lost 1 base, with 13 bases spanning the gap. CDR1 SGHRS and CDR2 YFSETQ come from the germline V gene. This CDR3 is 15 amino acids long. The CDR3, as DNA: TGCGCCAGCAGCTTTCAGGGGTTCAGTTCCTACGAGCAGTACTTC. Protein: CASSFQGFSSYEQYF.

DNA of the CDR3: TGTGCCAGCAGCCAACTCCACTCCGGAGAGACCCAGTACTTC. Protein sequence: CASSQLHSGETQYF. The chain links TRBV7-9 to TRBJ2-5; D is ambiguous. The length of the CDR3 is 14 residues. Deletions cut 5 bases from V and 4 bases from J, with 14 bases between. Germline CDR1 reads SEHNR; CDR2 reads FQNEAQ (reference sequence).

The chain combines TRBV14 with TRBJ2-3; TRBD1 might be the D (5 bases). Trimming removed 0 bases at V and 4 bases at J, with 8 bases between. The CDR3 sequence is 14 residues long. Per germline, CDR1 SGHDN and CDR2 FVKESK. Here the CDR3 reads CASSQDRVADTQYF. CDR3 in DNA: TGTGCCAGCAGCCAAGACAGGGTAGCAGATACGCAGTATTTT.

This chain joins TRBV19 and TRBJ1-5; D is undetermined. Trimming took off 7 bases at V and 0 bases at J, with 13 bases between the two ends. Looked up from germline, CDR1 is LNHDA and CDR2 is SQIVND (reference sequence). CDR3 size: 15 residues. CDR3 amino acids: CASNRLAGSNQPQHF. The CDR3 DNA reads as TGTGCCAGTAACCGTCTCGCGGGTAGCAATCAGCCCCAGCATTTT.

This sequence joins TRBV4-1 and TRBJ2-7; TRBD2 aligns across 8 bases. V gave up 4 bases and J gave up 0 bases; unmatched junction bases: 2. The germline CDR1 and CDR2 sequences are MGHRA and YSYEKL. The CDR3 has 14 amino acids. This chain's CDR3 is CASSPGTSSYEQYF. The CDR3 DNA is TGCGCCAGCAGCCCCGGGACTAGCTCCTACGAGCAGTACTTC.

The chain combines TRBV30 with TRBJ1-5, with 7 bases identical to TRBD1. CDR1 GTSNPN and CDR2 SVGIG come from the germline V gene (reference sequence). The ends lost 2 bases at V and 3 bases at J; junction bases unmatched: 7. The CDR3 runs 15 residues. The CDR3 DNA reads as TGTGCCTGGAGTTATAGGGGGCCCTCCAATCAGCCCCAGCATTTT. Protein: CAWSYRGPSNQPQHF.

This sequence joins TRBV18 and TRBJ1-2; 7 positions match TRBD1. The germline gives CDR1 KGHSH, CDR2 LQKENI. The CDR3 is 13 amino acids. V trimming: 3 bases; J trimming: 8 bases; junction bases outside the gene matches: 6. CDR3 bases: TGTGCCAGCTCACCCGACAGGGAAGTAGGCTACACCTTC. This sequence encodes CASSPDREVGYTF. Variable domain in full (rest from reference TRBV18 and TRBJ1-2): NAGVMQNPRHLVRRRGQEARLRCSPMKGHSHVYWYRQLPEEGLKFMVYLQKENIIDESGMPKERFSAEFPKEGPSILRIQQVVRGDSAAYFCASSPDREVGYTFGSGTRLTVV.

This chain connects TRBV4-1 to TRBJ2-5; 8 bases are shared with TRBD1. After removal of 5 bases from V and 11 bases from J, the junction contained 10 bases not matched to a gene. The CDR3 length is 13 residues. CDR1 is MGHRA, CDR2 YSYEKL, per germline. The CDR3 bases are TGCGCCAGCAGCGGACCGGGACAGGAGGAGCAGTACTTC. Protein product: CASSGPGQEEQYF.

The chain carries TRBV7-9 and TRBJ1-3; 7 bases line up with TRBD1. Germline CDR1 and CDR2: SEHNR and FQNEAQ (reference sequence). V shed 11 bases and J 1 base; nucleotides not matched to a gene: 2. CDR3 size: 12 residues. The CDR3 loop is CAVRGSGNTIYF. The CDR3 DNA is TGTGCCGTCAGGGGGTCTGGAAACACCATATATTTT.

The chain couples TRBV5-6 to TRBJ1-1; D gene unclear. Germline V lookup: CDR1 SGHDT, CDR2 YYEEEE. V gave up 0 bases and J gave up 6 bases, with 9 bases separating them. The CDR3 covers 13 residues. The CDR3 reads CASSLDQNPEAFF. The CDR3, as DNA: TGTGCCAGCAGCTTGGATCAGAATCCTGAAGCTTTCTTT.

This rearrangement joins TRBV21-1 to TRBJ1-5. TRBV21-1 is a documented pseudogene. The CDR3 consists of 16 residues. CDR3 loop: CASSKGCRLINQPQHF. In nucleotides, the CDR3 is TGTGCCAGCAGCAAAGGCTGTCGGTTAATTAATCAGCCCCAGCATTTT.

Concerning this clone itself: At one end the junction does not follow the germline gene, possibly because of a read error. The V gene is TRBV7-9, the J gene TRBJ1-1; 8 positions match TRBD1. The CDR3 is 15 amino acids. Germline V lookup: CDR1 SEHNR, CDR2 FQNEAQ (reference sequence). CDR3 protein: CASSGTGGMNAEAFF. CDR3 nucleotide sequence: TGTGCCAGCAGCGGGACAGGTGGAATGAACGCTGAAGCTTTCTTT.

V is TRBV6-6 and J is TRBJ1-2; 10 bases align to TRBD1. Germline trimming cut 0 bases from V and 7 bases from J; bases unmatched to any gene: 2. CDR3 length: 14 amino acids. Germline V lookup: CDR1 MNHNY, CDR2 SVGAGI (reference sequence). The CDR3 nucleotides read TGTGCCAGCAGTTACTCTCGGGACAGGGGTGGCTACACCTTC. Residues: CASSYSRDRGGYTF.

The chain combines TRBV5-1 with TRBJ2-2, with a weak D call TRBD2 (5 bases). The CDR3 runs 15 residues. The germline V and J ends were trimmed by 4 bases and 3 bases, with 13 bases remaining between them. CDR1 SGHRS and CDR2 YFSETQ come from the germline V gene. The CDR3 here is CASSPGIRDTGELFF. The CDR3 nucleotides are TGCGCCAGCAGCCCGGGAATAAGGGACACCGGGGAGCTGTTTTTT.

The rearrangement joins TRBV4-2 to TRBJ2-2; 8 bases match TRBD2. Germline CDR1 and CDR2: LGHNA and YNFKEQ. The V segment lost 0 bases and the J segment 6 bases; nucleotides outside the gene matches: 6. There are 16 residues in the CDR3. CDR3 nucleotide sequence: TGTGCCAGCAGCCAAGAAGCGGGAGTCCTCCCCGGGGAGCTGTTTTTT. It translates to CASSQEAGVLPGELFF.

V and J are TRBV19 and TRBJ1-5; D is perhaps TRBD1 (5 bases). There are 13 residues in the CDR3. Looked up from germline, CDR1 is LNHDA and CDR2 is SQIVND (reference sequence). V dropped 8 bases and J dropped 5 bases, with 13 bases sitting between them. The CDR3 spells CASAPGVHQPQHF. For the CDR3, the DNA is TGTGCCAGTGCCCCGGGGGTCCATCAGCCCCAGCATTTT.